Presented here are 5 T cell receptor beta chains from one specimen sequenced in a study of OX40 agonist ivuxolimab in advanced cancers. Assay: immunoSEQ multiplex PCR; the TCRdb copy retains only in-frame clones and omits some. The sample has approximately 45,000 clones; approximately 91% are singletons. Sequencing used CD4+ or CD8+ T cells sorted from blood, obtained in a trial of the OX40 agonist ivuxolimab. These receptors were obtained from an adult with an advanced solid tumor such as melanoma, head and neck, liver or kidney cancer.

The chain combines TRBV20-1 with TRBJ2-5; D possibly uses TRBD1 or TRBD2 (6 bases each). Trimming removed 8 bases from V and 11 bases from J, with 15 bases in between. This CDR3 has 10 residues. From germline, CDR1 is DFQATT and CDR2 SNEGSKA (reference sequence). The CDR3 region has the DNA TGCAGTACCGGGGGCGGGGAGCAGTACTTC. It codes for CSTGGGEQYF.

This chain joins TRBV28 and TRBJ2-7; a weak D match, TRBD1 (5 bases). This CDR3 is built from 15 residues. Germline CDR1 and CDR2: MDHEN and SYDVKM. Trimming left V 6 bases short and J 6 bases short, with 21 bases between. CDR3 bases: TGTGCCAGCAGCCCCTCTTGGGGCCCCCTTTTCGAGCAGTACTTC. Residues: CASSPSWGPLFEQYF. Full variable domain (outside the CDR3, taken from reference TRBV28 and TRBJ2-7): DVKVTQSSRYLVKRTGEKVFLECVQDMDHENMFWYRQDPGLGLRLIYFSYDVKMKEKGDIPEGYSVSREKKERFSLILESASTNQTSMYLCASSPSWGPLFEQYFGPGTRLTVT.

The chain recombines TRBV19 with TRBJ1-5; possible D gene TRBD1, 5 bases. V was trimmed by 3 bases and J by 9 bases, leaving 15 bases between them. Germline CDR1 reads LNHDA; CDR2 reads SQIVND (reference sequence). CDR3 length equals 14 residues. The CDR3 sequence is CASSILDRTVPQHF. CDR3 in DNA: TGTGCCAGTAGTATTCTTGACAGAACGGTGCCCCAGCATTTT.

J is TRBJ2-3 and V is TRBV5-1; perhaps D is TRBD1 or TRBD2 (5 bases each). Trimming cost V 0 bases and J 1 base, with 9 bases left between them. The CDR3 spans 15 residues. Germline CDR1 and CDR2: SGHRS and YFSETQ. Written as DNA, the CDR3 is TGCGCCAGCAGCTTGGAGGGGACCCGCACAGATACGCAGTATTTT. The encoded protein is CASSLEGTRTDTQYF.

The chain employs TRBV7-3 and TRBJ2-3; TRBD2 might be the D (6 bases). This CDR3 comprises 15 residues. V dropped 2 bases and J dropped 0 bases, with 9 bases sitting between them. CDR1 is SGHTA, CDR2 FQGTGA, per germline. CDR3 nucleotides: TGTGCCAGCAGCTTAGCGGGGACTAGCACAGATACGCAGTATTTT. Encoded protein: CASSLAGTSTDTQYF.